This T cell receptor (beta chain) was sequenced for a study of early T cells in non-severe SARS-CoV-2 infection. Notes on the study in general: In VDJdb matching, anti-spike CD8 responses were favored while private and CD4 specificities went missing.

The sample holds one count of this clonotype. Its antigen is not identified. From the 5' RACE reads, TCRdb called clonotypes with MiXCR, one entry per CDR3 protein. The data contain roughly 90,000 distinct CDR3 sequences, 13% to 15% of them seen just once; the ten biggest clones take up about 6%. The CDR3 spans 15 residues. In germline, CDR1 is SGHVS, CDR2 FNYEAQ. V shed 6 bases and J shed 4 bases, with 15 bases lying between them. Sequenced input: whole blood. The TCR was taken from an adult who was a healthcare worker with PCR-confirmed SARS-CoV-2 infection or an uninfected control (not recorded which). This chain uses TRBV7-6 with TRBJ2-2; maybe TRBD1 (5 bases). The CDR3 is CASRRDSGTTGELFF. In DNA, the CDR3 is TGTGCCAGCAGACGTGACAGTGGAACCACCGGGGAGCTGTTTTTT.